The clone carrying this T cell receptor (beta chain) was seen a single time. Its cognate antigen is unknown. This entry is derived from a study of T cell responses to AZD1222 COVID-19 vaccine. Looking at the study overall: Pooled together were second doses at about 4 or about 12 weeks. Study findings and constraints: All repertoire sampling was performed exclusively after the peak T cell response.

The ends lost 4 bases at V and 2 bases at J; junction bases unmatched: 2. Germline V gene data show CDR1 as LGHDT and CDR2 as YNNKEL (reference sequence). The CDR3 has 13 residues. Sequencing was performed with immunoSEQ multiplex PCR; in TCRdb, only in-frame clones are kept and a portion is missing. The sample consists of about 85,000 clones, 80% to 90% of them appearing once. The sequencing here drew on peripheral blood, taken on day 0 of AZD1222 vaccination. The TCR sequence derives from an adult in good health. The V call is TRBV3-1 (or the pseudogene TRBV3-2), the J call TRBJ2-7; 7 bases align to TRBD1. The CDR3 DNA follows: TGTGCCAGCAGCCGGGACAGAGCCTACGAGCAGTACTTC. Translating gives CASSRDRAYEQYF.